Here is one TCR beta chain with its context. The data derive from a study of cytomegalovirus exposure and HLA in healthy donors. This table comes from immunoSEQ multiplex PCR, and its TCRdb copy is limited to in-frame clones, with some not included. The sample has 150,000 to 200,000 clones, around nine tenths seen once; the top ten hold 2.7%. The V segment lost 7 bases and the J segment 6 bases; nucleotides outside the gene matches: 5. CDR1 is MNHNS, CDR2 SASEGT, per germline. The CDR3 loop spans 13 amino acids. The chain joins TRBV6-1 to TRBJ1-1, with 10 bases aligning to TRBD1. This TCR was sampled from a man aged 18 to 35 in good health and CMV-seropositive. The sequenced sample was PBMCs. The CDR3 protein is CASNRDRGAEAFF. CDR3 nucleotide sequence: TGTGCCAGCAACCGGGACAGGGGCGCTGAAGCTTTCTTT.